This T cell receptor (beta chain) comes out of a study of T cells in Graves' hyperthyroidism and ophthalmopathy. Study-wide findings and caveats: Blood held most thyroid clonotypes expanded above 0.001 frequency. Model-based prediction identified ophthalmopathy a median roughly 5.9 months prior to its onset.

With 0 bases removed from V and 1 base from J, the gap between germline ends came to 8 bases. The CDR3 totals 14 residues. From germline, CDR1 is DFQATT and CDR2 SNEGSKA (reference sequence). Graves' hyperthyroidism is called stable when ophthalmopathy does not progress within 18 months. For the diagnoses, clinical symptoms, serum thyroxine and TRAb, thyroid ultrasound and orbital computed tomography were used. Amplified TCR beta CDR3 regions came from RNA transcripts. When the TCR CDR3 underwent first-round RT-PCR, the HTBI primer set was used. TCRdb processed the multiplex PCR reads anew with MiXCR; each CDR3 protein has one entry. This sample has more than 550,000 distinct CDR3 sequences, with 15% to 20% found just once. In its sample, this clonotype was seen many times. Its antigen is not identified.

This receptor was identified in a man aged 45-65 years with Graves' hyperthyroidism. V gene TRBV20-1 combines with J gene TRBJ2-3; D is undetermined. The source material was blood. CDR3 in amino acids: CSARDHGRTDTQYF. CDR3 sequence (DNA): TGCAGTGCTAGAGACCACGGTCGCACAGATACGCAGTATTTT.